What follows are 3 T cell receptor beta chains derived from one specimen sequenced in a study of response to subunit inactivated influenza vaccine. TCRdb ran MiXCR on the RT-PCR reads and lists one entry per CDR3 protein. The sample has about 780,000 distinct CDR3 sequences, approximately 17% seen once. The sequencing used PBMCs from blood, collected approximately 5 days after vaccination. The receptors stem from a man between 45 and 60 years old who received an inactivated influenza vaccine.

The gene calls are TRBV7-8 and TRBJ1-1, with D tentatively TRBD1 (6 bases). Trimming removed 6 bases from V and 4 bases from J, with 12 bases in between. The CDR3 is 13 amino acids. CDR1 is SGHVS and CDR2 is FQNEAQ in the germline V gene. The CDR3 bases are TGTGCCAGCAGTGAGGGGGTGGGCACTGAAGCTTTCTTT. This codes for CASSEGVGTEAFF. The whole variable domain, filled in from reference TRBV7-8 and TRBJ1-1, reads GAGVSQSPRYKVAKRGQDVALRCDPISGHVSLFWYQQALGQGPEFLTYFQNEAQLDKSGLPSDRFFAERPEGSVSTLKIQRTQQEDSAVYLCASSEGVGTEAFFGQGTRLTVV.

This clonotype was detected a few times. The rearrangement joins TRBV2 to TRBJ1-5; no firm D call. The CDR3 is 13 amino acids. Trimming removed 7 bases at V and 0 bases at J, with 7 bases between. CDR1 and CDR2 from the germline V gene are SNHLY and FYNNEI. CDR3 protein: CASTLNSNQPQHF. CDR3 nucleotides: TGTGCCAGCACCTTAAATAGCAATCAGCCCCAGCATTTT.

This clonotype was seen only a few times. CDR3 in DNA: TGCAGTGCTACAGGAGGGAGTCGTAGTGCTTTCTTT. Protein product: CSATGGSRSAFF. The chain uses TRBV20-1 and TRBJ1-1; D gene uncertain. The V and J ends lost 4 bases and 11 bases respectively, with 17 bases between them. This CDR3 is 12 amino acids long. Germline CDR1 reads DFQATT; CDR2 reads SNEGSKA (reference sequence).